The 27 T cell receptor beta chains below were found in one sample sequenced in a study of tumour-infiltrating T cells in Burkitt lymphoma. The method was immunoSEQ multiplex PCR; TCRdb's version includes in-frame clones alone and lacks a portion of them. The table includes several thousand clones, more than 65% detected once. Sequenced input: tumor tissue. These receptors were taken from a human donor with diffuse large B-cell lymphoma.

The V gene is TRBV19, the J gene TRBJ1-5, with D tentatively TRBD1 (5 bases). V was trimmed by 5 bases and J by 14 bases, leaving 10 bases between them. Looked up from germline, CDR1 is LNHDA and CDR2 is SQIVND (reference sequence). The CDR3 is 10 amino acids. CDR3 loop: CASSGAGKHF. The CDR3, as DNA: TGTGCCAGTAGTGGGGCAGGGAAGCATTTT.

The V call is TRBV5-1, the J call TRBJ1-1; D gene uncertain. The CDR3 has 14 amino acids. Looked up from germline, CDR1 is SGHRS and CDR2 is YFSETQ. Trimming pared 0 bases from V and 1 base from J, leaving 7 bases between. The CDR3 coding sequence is TGCGCCAGCAGCTTGGGGACGGCGAACACTGAAGCTTTCTTT. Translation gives CASSLGTANTEAFF.

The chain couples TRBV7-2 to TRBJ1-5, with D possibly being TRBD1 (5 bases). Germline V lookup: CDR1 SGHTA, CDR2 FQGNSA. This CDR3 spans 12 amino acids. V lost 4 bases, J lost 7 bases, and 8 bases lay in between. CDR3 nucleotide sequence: TGTGCCAGCAGCTCTACAGGCCAGCCCCAGCATTTT. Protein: CASSSTGQPQHF.

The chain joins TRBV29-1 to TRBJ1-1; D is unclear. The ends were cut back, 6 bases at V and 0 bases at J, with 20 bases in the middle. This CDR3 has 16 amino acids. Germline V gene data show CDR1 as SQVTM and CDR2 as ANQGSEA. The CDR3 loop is CSVDPYSTSLNTEAFF. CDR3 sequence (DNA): TGCAGCGTGGATCCCTACTCCACGTCCCTGAACACTGAAGCTTTCTTT.

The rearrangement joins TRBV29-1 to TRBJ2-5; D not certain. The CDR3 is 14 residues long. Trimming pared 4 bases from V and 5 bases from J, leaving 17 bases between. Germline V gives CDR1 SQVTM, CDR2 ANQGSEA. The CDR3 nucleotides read TGCAGCGTTGTGATCTCAAAGGTCCCGGAGACCCAGTACTTC. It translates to CSVVISKVPETQYF.

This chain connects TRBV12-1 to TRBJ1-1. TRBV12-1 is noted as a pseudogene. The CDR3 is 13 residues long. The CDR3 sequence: CASTHWRNTEAFF. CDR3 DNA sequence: TGTGCCAGCACCCATTGGAGGAACACTGAAGCTTTCTTT.

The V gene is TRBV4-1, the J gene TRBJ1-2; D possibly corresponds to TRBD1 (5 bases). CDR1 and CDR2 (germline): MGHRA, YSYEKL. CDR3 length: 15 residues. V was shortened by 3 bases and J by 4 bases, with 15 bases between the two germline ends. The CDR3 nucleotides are TGCGCCAGCAGCCAGGTAATAAGGGGAAGCTATGGCTACACCTTC. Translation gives CASSQVIRGSYGYTF.

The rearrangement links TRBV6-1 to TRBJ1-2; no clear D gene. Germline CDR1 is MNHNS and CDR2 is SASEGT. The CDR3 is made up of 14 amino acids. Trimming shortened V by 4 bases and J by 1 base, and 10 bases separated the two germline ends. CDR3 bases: TGTGCCAGCAGTGGAACCACATTTAACTATGGCTACACCTTC. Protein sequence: CASSGTTFNYGYTF.

The CDR3 spells CASSLAPPGSGSYNEQFF. For the CDR3, the DNA is TGCGCCAGCAGCTTGGCCCCCCCAGGGAGCGGCTCCTACAATGAGCAGTTCTTC. This sequence joins TRBV5-1 and TRBJ2-1; the D call may be TRBD1 or TRBD2 (5 bases each). Germline loops: CDR1 SGHRS, CDR2 YFSETQ. Trimming removed 0 bases from V and 0 bases from J, with 16 bases in between. CDR3 size: 18 residues. Supplemented by reference TRBV5-1 and TRBJ2-1, the full variable domain reads KAGVTQTPRYLIKTRGQQVTLSCSPISGHRSVSWYQQTPGQGLQFLFEYFSETQRNKGNFPGRFSGRQFSNSRSEMNVSTLELGDSALYLCASSLAPPGSGSYNEQFFGPGTRLTVL.

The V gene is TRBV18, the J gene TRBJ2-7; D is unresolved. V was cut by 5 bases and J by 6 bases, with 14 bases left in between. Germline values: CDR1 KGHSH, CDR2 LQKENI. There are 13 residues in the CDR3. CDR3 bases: TGTGCCAGCTCATCTCTACATCCGGTCGAGCAGTACTTC. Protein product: CASSSLHPVEQYF.

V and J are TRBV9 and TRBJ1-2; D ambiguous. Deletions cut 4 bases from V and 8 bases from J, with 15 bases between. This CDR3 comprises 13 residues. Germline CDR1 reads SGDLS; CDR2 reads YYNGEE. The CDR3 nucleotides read TGTGCCAGCAGCTTGGGCCTGGAAGGCGGCTACACCTTC. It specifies CASSLGLEGGYTF.

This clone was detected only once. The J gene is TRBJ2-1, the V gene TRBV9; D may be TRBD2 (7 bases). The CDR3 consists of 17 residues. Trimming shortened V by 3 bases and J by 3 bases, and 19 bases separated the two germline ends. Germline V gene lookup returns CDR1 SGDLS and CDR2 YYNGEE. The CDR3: CASSAPGLGGDYNEQFF. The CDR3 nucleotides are TGTGCCAGCAGCGCCCCCGGGTTAGGGGGGGACTACAATGAGCAGTTCTTC.

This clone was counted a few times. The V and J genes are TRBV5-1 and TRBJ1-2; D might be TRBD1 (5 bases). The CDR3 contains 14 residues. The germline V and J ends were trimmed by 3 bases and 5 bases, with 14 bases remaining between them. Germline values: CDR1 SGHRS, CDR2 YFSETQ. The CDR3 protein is CASSSTKGPYGYTF. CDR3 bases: TGCGCCAGCAGCTCGACGAAGGGGCCATATGGCTACACCTTC.

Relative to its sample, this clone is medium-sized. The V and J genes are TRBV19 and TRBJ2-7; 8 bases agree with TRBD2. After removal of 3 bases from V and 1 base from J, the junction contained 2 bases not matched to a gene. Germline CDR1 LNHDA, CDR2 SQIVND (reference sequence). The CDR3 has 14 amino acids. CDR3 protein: CASSMRGESYEQYF. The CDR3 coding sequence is TGTGCCAGTAGTATGCGGGGGGAATCCTACGAGCAGTACTTC.

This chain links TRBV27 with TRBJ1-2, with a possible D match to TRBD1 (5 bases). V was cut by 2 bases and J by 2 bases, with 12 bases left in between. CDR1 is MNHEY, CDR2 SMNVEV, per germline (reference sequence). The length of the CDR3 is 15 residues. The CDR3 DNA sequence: TGTGCCAGCAGTTTAGGAGGGGAGGGGAACTATGGCTACACCTTC. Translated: CASSLGGEGNYGYTF.

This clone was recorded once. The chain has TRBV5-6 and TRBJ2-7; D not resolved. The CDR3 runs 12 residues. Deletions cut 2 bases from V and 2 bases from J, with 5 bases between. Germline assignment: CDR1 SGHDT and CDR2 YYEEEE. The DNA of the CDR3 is TGTGCCAGCAGCTTCGGTGCCTACGAGCAGTACTTC. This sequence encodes CASSFGAYEQYF.

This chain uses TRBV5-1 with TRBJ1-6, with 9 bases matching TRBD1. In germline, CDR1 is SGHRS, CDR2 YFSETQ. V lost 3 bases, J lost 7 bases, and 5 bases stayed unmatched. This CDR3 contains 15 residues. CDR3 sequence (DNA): TGCGCCAGCAGCTCCGGGGACAGGGCCAATTCACCCCTCCACTTT. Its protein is CASSSGDRANSPLHF.

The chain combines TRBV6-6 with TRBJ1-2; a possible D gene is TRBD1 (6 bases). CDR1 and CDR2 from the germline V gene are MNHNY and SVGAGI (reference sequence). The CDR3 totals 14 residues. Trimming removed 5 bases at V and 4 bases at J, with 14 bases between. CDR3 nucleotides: TGTGCCAGCAGTGTGATGGGGGGCGCCTATGGCTACACCTTC. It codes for CASSVMGGAYGYTF.

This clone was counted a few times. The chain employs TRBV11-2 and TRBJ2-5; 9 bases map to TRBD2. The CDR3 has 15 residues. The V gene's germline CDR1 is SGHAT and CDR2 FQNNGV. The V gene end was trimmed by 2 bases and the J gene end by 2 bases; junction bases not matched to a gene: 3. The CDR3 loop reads CASSLIAGEQETQYF. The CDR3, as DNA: TGTGCCAGCAGCTTAATAGCGGGGGAGCAAGAGACCCAGTACTTC.

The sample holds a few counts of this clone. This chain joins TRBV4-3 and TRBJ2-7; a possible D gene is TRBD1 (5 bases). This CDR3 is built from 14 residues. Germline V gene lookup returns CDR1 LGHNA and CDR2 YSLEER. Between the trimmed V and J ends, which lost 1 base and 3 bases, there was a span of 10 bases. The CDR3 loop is CASSQASRGYEQYF. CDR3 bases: TGCGCCAGCAGCCAAGCGTCAAGGGGCTACGAGCAGTACTTC.

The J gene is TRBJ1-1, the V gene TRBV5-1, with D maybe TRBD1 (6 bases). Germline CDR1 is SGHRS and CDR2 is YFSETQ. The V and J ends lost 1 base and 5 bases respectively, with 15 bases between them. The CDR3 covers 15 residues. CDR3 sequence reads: CASSLLGGAFTEAFF. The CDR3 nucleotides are TGCGCCAGCAGCTTGTTGGGGGGCGCGTTTACTGAAGCTTTCTTT.

The CDR3 reads CASTFSGQGNYGYTF. CDR3 sequence (DNA): TGTGCCAGCACCTTTTCGGGACAGGGAAACTATGGCTACACCTTC. The rearrangement joins TRBV4-2 to TRBJ1-2; 9 nucleotides match TRBD1. J gave up 2 bases and V 7 bases, and 8 bases lay outside the gene matches. This CDR3 is 15 amino acids long. Germline-derived CDR1 and CDR2 are LGHNA and YNFKEQ.

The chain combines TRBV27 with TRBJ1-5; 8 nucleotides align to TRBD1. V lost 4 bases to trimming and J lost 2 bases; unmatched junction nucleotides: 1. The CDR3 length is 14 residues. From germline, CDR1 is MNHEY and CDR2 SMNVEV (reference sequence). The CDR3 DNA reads TGTGCCAGCAGTTCGGACAGGGGCAATCAGCCCCAGCATTTT. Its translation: CASSSDRGNQPQHF.

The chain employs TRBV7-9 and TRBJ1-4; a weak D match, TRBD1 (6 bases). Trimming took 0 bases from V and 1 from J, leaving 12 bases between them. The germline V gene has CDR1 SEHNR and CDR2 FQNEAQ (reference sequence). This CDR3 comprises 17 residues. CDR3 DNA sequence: TGTGCCAGCAGCTTAGCGGGCAGGGGAGGAACTAATGAAAAACTGTTTTTT. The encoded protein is CASSLAGRGGTNEKLFF.

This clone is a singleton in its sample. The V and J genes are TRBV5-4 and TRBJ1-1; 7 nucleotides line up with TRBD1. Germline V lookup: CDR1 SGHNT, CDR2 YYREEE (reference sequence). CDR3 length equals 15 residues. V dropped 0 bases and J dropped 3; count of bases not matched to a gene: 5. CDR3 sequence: CASSLGAGGHTEAFF. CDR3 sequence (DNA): TGTGCCAGCAGCTTGGGTGCAGGGGGGCACACTGAAGCTTTCTTT.

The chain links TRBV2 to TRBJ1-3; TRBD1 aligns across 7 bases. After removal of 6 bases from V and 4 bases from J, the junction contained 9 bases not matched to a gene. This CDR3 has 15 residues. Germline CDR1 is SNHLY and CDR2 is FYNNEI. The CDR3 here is CASRQGTVTGNTIYF. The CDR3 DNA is TGTGCCAGCAGACAGGGGACCGTGACGGGAAACACCATATATTTT.

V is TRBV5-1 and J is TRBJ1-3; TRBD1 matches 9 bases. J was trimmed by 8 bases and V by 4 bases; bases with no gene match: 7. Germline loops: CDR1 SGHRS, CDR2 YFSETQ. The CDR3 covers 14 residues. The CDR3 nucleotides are TGCGCCAGCAGCAAATGGACAGGGGAGGACACCATATATTTT. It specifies CASSKWTGEDTIYF.